The clone carrying this T cell receptor (beta chain) was seen once. 13 Jbeta primers and 60 Vbeta primers were used for the PCR. TCRdb's copy holds only in-frame clones and misses some; the assay was immunoSEQ multiplex PCR. The data show more than 90,000 clones, with roughly 69% seen just once and roughly 2.6% held by the top ten. The data belong to a study of cytomegalovirus exposure and HLA in healthy donors. After removal of 0 bases from V and 6 bases from J, the junction contained 1 base not matched to a gene. CDR1 SEHNR and CDR2 FQNEAQ come from the germline V gene (reference sequence). This CDR3 is built from 14 residues.

The chain uses TRBV7-9 and TRBJ2-2, with 7 bases that match TRBD1. The sample taken for sequencing was PBMCs. This clonotype was sampled from a man between 50 and 59 years old in good health and CMV-seronegative. The CDR3 sequence is CASSLAGQSGELFF. Here the CDR3 DNA reads TGTGCCAGCAGCTTAGCGGGACAGTCCGGGGAGCTGTTTTTT.